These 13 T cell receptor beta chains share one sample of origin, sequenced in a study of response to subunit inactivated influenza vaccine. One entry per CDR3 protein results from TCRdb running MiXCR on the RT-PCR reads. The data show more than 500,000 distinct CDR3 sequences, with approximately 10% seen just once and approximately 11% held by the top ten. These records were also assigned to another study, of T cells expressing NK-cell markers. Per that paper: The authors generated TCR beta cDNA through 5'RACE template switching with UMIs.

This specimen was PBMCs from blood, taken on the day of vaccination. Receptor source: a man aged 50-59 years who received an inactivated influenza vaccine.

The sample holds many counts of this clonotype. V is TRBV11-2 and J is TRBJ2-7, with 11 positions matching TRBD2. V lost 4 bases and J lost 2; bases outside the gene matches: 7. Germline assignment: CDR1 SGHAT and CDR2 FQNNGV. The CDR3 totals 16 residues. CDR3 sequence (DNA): TGTGCCAGCAGCTCCCCCATAGCGGGGGGGCCCTACGAGCAGTACTTC. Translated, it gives CASSSPIAGGPYEQYF.

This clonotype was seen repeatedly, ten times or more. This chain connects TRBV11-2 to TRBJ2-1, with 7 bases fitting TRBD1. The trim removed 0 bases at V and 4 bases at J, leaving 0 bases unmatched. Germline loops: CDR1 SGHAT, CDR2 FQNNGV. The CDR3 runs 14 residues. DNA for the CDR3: TGTGCCAGCAGCTTAGAGACAGGGTACAATGAGCAGTTCTTC. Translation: CASSLETGYNEQFF.

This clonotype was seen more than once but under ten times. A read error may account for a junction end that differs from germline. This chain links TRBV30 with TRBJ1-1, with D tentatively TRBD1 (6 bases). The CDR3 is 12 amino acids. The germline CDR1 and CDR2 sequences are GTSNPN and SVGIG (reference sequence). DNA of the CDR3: TGTGCTTGGAGTGTAACAGGGAATCAAGCTTTCTTT. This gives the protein CAWSVTGNQAFF.

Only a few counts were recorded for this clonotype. CDR3 amino acids: CASSRGTVEKLFF. The CDR3 region has the DNA TGTGCCAGCAGCCGTGGGACAGTCGAAAAACTGTTTTTT. The gene calls are TRBV14 and TRBJ1-4, with TRBD1 matching over 7 bases. The CDR3 has 13 residues. Per germline, CDR1 SGHDN and CDR2 FVKESK. With V trimmed by 4 bases and J by 8 bases, 4 bases remained unmatched.

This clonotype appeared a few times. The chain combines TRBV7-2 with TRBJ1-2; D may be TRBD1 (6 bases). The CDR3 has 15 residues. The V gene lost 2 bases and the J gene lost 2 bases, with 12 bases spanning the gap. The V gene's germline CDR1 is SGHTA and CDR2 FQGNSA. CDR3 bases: TGTGCCAGCAGCTTAAAGGCAGGGGAGAACTATGGCTACACCTTC. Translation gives CASSLKAGENYGYTF.

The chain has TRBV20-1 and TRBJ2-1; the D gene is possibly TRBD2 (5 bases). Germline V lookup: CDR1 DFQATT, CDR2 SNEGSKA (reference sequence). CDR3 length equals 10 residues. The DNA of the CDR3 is TGCAGCGCTTTAAGGGAGCTGTTGTTCTTC. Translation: CSALRELLFF.

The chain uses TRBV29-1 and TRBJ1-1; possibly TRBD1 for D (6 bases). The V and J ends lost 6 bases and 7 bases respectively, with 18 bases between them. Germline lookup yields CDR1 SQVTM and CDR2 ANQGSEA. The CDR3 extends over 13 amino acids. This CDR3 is CSVARGGAGEAFF. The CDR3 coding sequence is TGCAGCGTCGCCCGGGGGGGGGCTGGTGAAGCTTTCTTT.

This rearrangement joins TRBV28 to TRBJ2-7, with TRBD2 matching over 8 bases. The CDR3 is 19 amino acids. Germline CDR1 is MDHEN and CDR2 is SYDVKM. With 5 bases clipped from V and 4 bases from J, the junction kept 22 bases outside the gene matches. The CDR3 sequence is CASSRMGGHLEREIYEQYF. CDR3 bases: TGTGCCAGCAGTCGTATGGGGGGACACCTTGAGCGGGAGATATACGAGCAGTACTTC. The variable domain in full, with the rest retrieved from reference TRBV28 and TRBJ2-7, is DVKVTQSSRYLVKRTGEKVFLECVQDMDHENMFWYRQDPGLGLRLIYFSYDVKMKEKGDIPEGYSVSREKKERFSLILESASTNQTSMYLCASSRMGGHLEREIYEQYFGPGTRLTVT.

The DNA for the CDR3 is TGTGCCAGTAGTATGGGGAGGGCAAATCAGCCCCAGCATTTT. Translated: CASSMGRANQPQHF. This chain joins TRBV19 and TRBJ1-5; D ambiguous. The germline V and J ends were trimmed by 3 bases and 4 bases, with 10 bases remaining between them. Germline loops: CDR1 LNHDA, CDR2 SQIVND (reference sequence). CDR3 length: 14 residues. Looking up the rest from reference TRBV19 and TRBJ1-5 gives the full variable domain: DGGITQSPKYLFRKEGQNVTLSCEQNLNHDAMYWYRQDPGQGLRLIYYSQIVNDFQKGDIAEGYSVSREKKESFPLTVTSAQKNPTAFYLCASSMGRANQPQHFGDGTRLSIL.

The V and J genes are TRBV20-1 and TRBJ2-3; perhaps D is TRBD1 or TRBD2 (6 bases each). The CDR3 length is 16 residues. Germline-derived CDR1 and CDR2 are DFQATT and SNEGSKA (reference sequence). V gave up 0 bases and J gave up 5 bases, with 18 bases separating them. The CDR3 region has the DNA TGCAGTGCTAGAGATAGTCTGAGGGGGGTAGGAGATACGCAGTATTTT. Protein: CSARDSLRGVGDTQYF.

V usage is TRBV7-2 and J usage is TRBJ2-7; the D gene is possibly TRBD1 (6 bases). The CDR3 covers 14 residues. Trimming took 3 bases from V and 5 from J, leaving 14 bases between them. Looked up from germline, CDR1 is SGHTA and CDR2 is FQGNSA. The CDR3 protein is CASSFWQGTNEQYF. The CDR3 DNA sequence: TGTGCCAGCAGCTTTTGGCAGGGGACCAACGAGCAGTACTTC.

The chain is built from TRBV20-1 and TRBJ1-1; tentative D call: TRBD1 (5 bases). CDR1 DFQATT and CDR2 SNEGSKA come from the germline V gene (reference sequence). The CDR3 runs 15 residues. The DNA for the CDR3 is TGCAGAGCCGAGACCTGGGGACTATTGAACACTGAAGCTTTCTTT. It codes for CRAETWGLLNTEAFF.

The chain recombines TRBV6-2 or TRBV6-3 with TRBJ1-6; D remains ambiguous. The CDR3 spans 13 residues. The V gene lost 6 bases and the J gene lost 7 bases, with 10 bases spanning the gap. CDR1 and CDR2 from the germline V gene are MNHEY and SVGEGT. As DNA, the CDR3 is TGTGCCAGCAGAACCGGGAACAATTCACCCCTCCACTTT. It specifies CASRTGNNSPLHF.